This T cell receptor beta chain originates from a study of a mutant IDH1 vaccine in newly diagnosed glioma. The overall study: Treatment recipients were about 60% male and around 40% female, and their mean age was about 39 years. Whole-study findings and limits: Overall, just under 95% of patients had vaccine-induced immune responses.

The ends were cut back, 1 base at V and 5 bases at J, with 11 bases in the middle. The length of the CDR3 is 14 residues. Germline V gene data show CDR1 as SGHRS and CDR2 as YFSETQ. This sample's time point: week 5, during vaccination. Alongside topical imiquimod, each dose of vaccine comprised 300 ug of mutant IDH1 20-mer peptide. The sample holds one count of this clone. What it binds is not known. Clones were read by immunoSEQ multiplex PCR, and TCRdb kept only the in-frame ones, dropping some. The table shows about 83,000 clones, with roughly 90% occurring only once. The sample here was PBMCs, taken from a glioma patient whose treatment included an IDH1 peptide vaccine. The receptor was isolated from a woman in her fifties or sixties with glioma. The chain couples TRBV5-1 to TRBJ2-3, with D possibly being TRBD2 (6 bases). CDR3 nucleotide sequence: TGCGCCAGCAGCTTGACCCCGGAGGGAGATACGCAGTATTTT. Its translation: CASSLTPEGDTQYF.